A single T cell receptor (beta chain) is shown here with its context. Trimming cost V 0 bases and J 4 bases; bases outside gene matches: 15. This CDR3 has 18 residues. CDR1 DFQATT and CDR2 SNEGSKA come from the germline V gene (reference sequence). A second about 7 to 11 cycle PCR used barcoded and J-beta primers. Each CDR3 protein gets one entry after TCRdb re-called the 5' RACE reads with MiXCR. Found here are around 1.5 million distinct CDR3 sequences, roughly 30% of them singletons; the top ten hold about 10%. The data originate from a study of blood T cells in healthy people across ages. V and J are TRBV20-1 and TRBJ2-5; 9 bases are a match to TRBD2. The clonotype originates from a woman aged 25 to 39 in good health. Source material: blood. The chain's CDR3 is CSARDLFYSGGYSETQYF. DNA of the CDR3: TGCAGTGCTAGAGATCTTTTTTATAGCGGGGGTTATTCAGAGACCCAGTACTTC.